This T cell receptor beta chain was sequenced during a study of Ad26.COV2.S vaccination and SARS-CoV-2 variants. General study findings and limits: Vaccine and placebo groups showed comparable non-spike TCR breadth.

The CDR3 has 14 residues. Germline V CDR1 and CDR2: KGHDR, SFDVKD. V shed 3 bases, J shed 7 bases, and the junction held 5 bases outside the gene matches. Treatment indicated: around 19 received Ad26.COV2.S at low or high dose, single or two shots; roughly five received placebo; per-sample allocation not given. Specimens were obtained on day 63 following the first vaccine or placebo injection. As regards this clone: The antigen is undetermined.

The table came from immunoSEQ multiplex PCR; TCRdb's copy has only in-frame clones and leaves some out. In the table there are around 420,000 clones, around nine tenths of which are singletons. The chain links TRBV24-1 to TRBJ2-1; 7 nucleotides align to TRBD1. The sample in question was peripheral blood, obtained in a trial of Ad26.COV2.S vaccine versus placebo. This receptor was obtained from a person between 18 and 59 years old who received the Ad26.COV2.S COVID-19 vaccine or a placebo. CDR3 protein: CATSDPGQVNEQFF. The CDR3 DNA sequence: TGTGCCACCAGTGATCCAGGACAGGTAAATGAGCAGTTCTTC.